The rows below give T cell receptor beta chains drawn from one sample of a study of identical twins. TCRdb ran MiXCR on the 5' RACE reads and lists one entry per CDR3 protein. This table has around 480,000 distinct CDR3 sequences, 14% appearing once. These data also formed part of another study, on yellow fever vaccine responses in identical twins.

Sequencing input: CD4+ T cells sorted from blood. The receptors here all came from a woman younger than 35 in good health. Both conserved end residues are trimmed from each CDR3. Fields, in order: V gene, J gene, CDR3 protein.

TRBV12-3/TRBV12-4	TRBJ2-3	ASSFLGTDTQY
TRBV12-3/TRBV12-4	TRBJ2-2	ASRPIYGELF
TRBV4-2	TRBJ2-2	ASSSWTSGINTGELF
TRBV20-1	TRBJ2-1	SARPRTSGTYNEQF
TRBV6-2/TRBV6-3	TRBJ2-7	ASSYSTPYEQY
TRBV6-1	TRBJ2-3	ASSDQNGQGKSTDTQY
TRBV6-2/TRBV6-3	TRBJ2-1	ASRGTSESYNEQF
TRBV18	TRBJ2-1	ASSLIGTSTNEQF
TRBV5-1	TRBJ2-5	ASSFGGEVETQY
TRBV19	TRBJ2-5	ASSATSGSRETQY
TRBV11-2	TRBJ1-5	ASSLIGNQPQH
TRBV5-1	TRBJ2-5	ASSLGGAGEETQY
TRBV6-2/TRBV6-3	TRBJ2-3	ASSYWAGSTDTQY
TRBV6-2/TRBV6-3	TRBJ2-5	ASSYSEITDATKETQY
TRBV28	TRBJ2-1	ASSLDPYNEQF
TRBV3-1	TRBJ2-7	ASSHRTSGRPEQY
TRBV6-1	TRBJ2-1	ASSLKTLHNEQF
TRBV29-1	TRBJ2-1	SVHPRTSGNNEQF
TRBV6-5	TRBJ1-2	ASSFGGRGYT
TRBV11-3	TRBJ2-2	ASSMGVTNTGELF
TRBV19	TRBJ1-2	ASSIGRPHGYT
TRBV7-7	TRBJ2-1	ASSLAGLAGEQF
TRBV5-1	TRBJ2-1	ASRKVGYNEQF
TRBV5-1	TRBJ2-7	ASSLVQAPYEQY
TRBV5-5	TRBJ2-7	ASSFDYSSSYEQY
TRBV5-1	TRBJ2-1	ASSTGLSSYNEQF
TRBV20-1	TRBJ2-1	SSPEGNEQF
TRBV5-6	TRBJ2-7	ASSLGGPGRHEQY
TRBV5-4	TRBJ2-7	ASSSPGPTYEQY
TRBV7-3	TRBJ1-2	ASSLTRDKKGYT
TRBV20-1	TRBJ2-3	SARLKTDTQY
TRBV10-2	TRBJ1-2	ASSDGGTNYGYT
TRBV27	TRBJ1-6	ASAYGVGGAPLH
TRBV7-9	TRBJ2-7	ASSWGGNEQY
TRBV16	TRBJ2-5	ASSLGTVKETQY
TRBV10-3	TRBJ1-4	AISPGREKLF
TRBV5-1	TRBJ2-5	ASSLSQGAAYQETQY
TRBV29-1	TRBJ2-7	SVASSGWDEQY
TRBV24-1	TRBJ2-7	ATSDPGTGIYEQY
TRBV20-1	TRBJ2-7	SARAGTSGRSYEQY
TRBV12-3/TRBV12-4	TRBJ1-1	ASSSDRGLGTEAF
TRBV6-2/TRBV6-3	TRBJ2-1	ASSYGDIGLAGLDDEQF
TRBV29-1	TRBJ2-1	SASSVLLNEQF
TRBV7-2	TRBJ2-3	ASSLAPLRPDTQY
TRBV5-4	TRBJ1-1	ASSPRTGGNTEAF
TRBV12-3/TRBV12-4	TRBJ1-5	ASRVGQGSNQPQH
TRBV5-1	TRBJ2-1	ASSLAWTSGNEQF
TRBV6-1	TRBJ2-7	ASNPTPQQGSYEQY
TRBV6-2/TRBV6-3	TRBJ2-1	ASTDGYGTSGDNEQF
TRBV5-1	TRBJ2-1	ASSLTPPRGRGNEQF
TRBV7-3	TRBJ2-1	ASSPVRATYNEQF
TRBV7-9	TRBJ2-7	ASSSSRGPSYEQY
TRBV5-1	TRBJ1-5	ASSVEGGGSQPQH
TRBV10-2	TRBJ2-3	ASSGLLAGGPSASTDTQY
TRBV12-3/TRBV12-4	TRBJ2-4	ASSPGGSSENIQY
TRBV11-2	TRBJ2-2	ASSLDQFSWRSPPRTGELF
TRBV10-3	TRBJ2-7	AISDQTGGRVYEQY
TRBV5-6	TRBJ2-7	ASSPSIQIPYEQY
TRBV5-1	TRBJ1-1	ASSLFRDSEAF
TRBV7-3	TRBJ2-7	ASSHGGAYEQY